The clone carrying this T cell receptor (beta chain) was seen more than once but under ten times. Its antigen is unknown. Constant-segment-primed 5'RACE gave TCR alpha and TCR beta cDNA libraries with sample barcodes and UMIs. TCRdb re-derived calls from the 5' RACE reads in MiXCR, one entry per CDR3 protein. The table has about 430,000 distinct CDR3 sequences, 18% seen once; the top ten hold roughly 21%. The data were taken from a study of T-cell memory formation after mild COVID-19. Study results and limitations: Later expanders leaned CD4+, whereas day 15 to 85 contracting clones were balanced CD4/CD8. Most CD4+ clones that shrank were in CM and EM, while CD8+ ones turned up in EMRA. Memory cells collected pre-infection included some clones that later responded, suggesting cross-reactive memory joined.

V shed 5 bases and J shed 2 bases, with 11 bases lying between them. Per germline, CDR1 KGHSH and CDR2 LQKENI. The CDR3 spans 14 residues. The sample comprised PBMCs or a T cell subset sorted from them (not recorded which). The J gene is TRBJ2-3, the V gene TRBV18; D possibly corresponds to TRBD2 (5 bases). The clonotype originates from a man between 18 and 35 years old who had mild COVID-19 (a few samples of this study predate the infection). Cell type and time point are not known. In DNA form, the CDR3 reads TGTGCCAGCTCAACCGGGATCCCCACAGATACGCAGTATTTT. It translates to CASSTGIPTDTQYF.